Listed below are T cell receptor beta chains from one sample, sequenced in a study of a mutant IDH1 vaccine in newly diagnosed glioma. Libraries were prepared by immunoSEQ multiplex PCR; TCRdb keeps only in-frame clonotypes and omits some of them. The sample includes some 29,000 clones, 87% of them seen just once. For these TCRs, the target antigens are not known. The sequencing here drew on peripheral blood mononuclear cells (PBMCs), taken from a glioma patient whose treatment included an IDH1 peptide vaccine. These receptors were obtained from a woman in her thirties or forties with glioma. Some clones in this sample may be carry-over from other donors' samples. CDR3s leave out the opening cysteine and the closing phenylalanine or tryptophan. Each record gives: CDR3 length, V gene, CDR3 protein.

cdr3_length: 9; v_call: TRBV7-9; cdr3_aa: ASSLDGEQF
cdr3_length: 11; v_call: TRBV9; cdr3_aa: ASSVGTTETQY
cdr3_length: 12; v_call: TRBV5-1; cdr3_aa: ASSLFQGEDGYT
cdr3_length: 16; v_call: TRBV18; cdr3_aa: ASSLTGQGRGALLEQY
cdr3_length: 11; v_call: TRBV9; cdr3_aa: ASSVGGEVTQY
cdr3_length: 14; v_call: TRBV4-2; cdr3_aa: ASSQDPGQNTGELF
cdr3_length: 12; v_call: TRBV7-2; cdr3_aa: ASSQVNGNQPQH
cdr3_length: 11; v_call: TRBV4-3; cdr3_aa: ASSLTGHYGYT
cdr3_length: 12; v_call: TRBV7-2; cdr3_aa: ASSLDSINYGYT
cdr3_length: 13; v_call: TRBV2; cdr3_aa: ASSERGGSKGELF
cdr3_length: 13; v_call: TRBV14; cdr3_aa: ASSHFRDGSYEQY
cdr3_length: 12; v_call: TRBV7-2; cdr3_aa: ASSQSSGVTPAF
cdr3_length: 13; v_call: TRBV28; cdr3_aa: ASSLEATGTDTQY
cdr3_length: 11; v_call: TRBV5-6; cdr3_aa: ASSFGQGEVAF
cdr3_length: 11; v_call: TRBV4-3; cdr3_aa: ASSQDRGDTIY
cdr3_length: 11; v_call: TRBV5-1; cdr3_aa: ASREDVAGELF
cdr3_length: 11; v_call: TRBV2; cdr3_aa: ASSESGARGYT
cdr3_length: 15; v_call: TRBV14; cdr3_aa: ASSQEGTSGSLSEQY
cdr3_length: 14; v_call: TRBV4-3; cdr3_aa: ASSQDPRNSRNEQF
cdr3_length: 12; v_call: TRBV7-3; cdr3_aa: ASSLLDSTDTQY
cdr3_length: 11; v_call: TRBV7-6; cdr3_aa: ASSPGGANVLT
cdr3_length: 14; v_call: TRBV4-3; cdr3_aa: ASSRDGPGQVGEQY
cdr3_length: 11; v_call: TRBV10-3; cdr3_aa: AITRDRDSGYT
cdr3_length: 11; v_call: TRBV27; cdr3_aa: ASSGTGDYEQY
cdr3_length: 11; v_call: TRBV7-9; cdr3_aa: ASSLDRVGEQY
cdr3_length: 12; v_call: TRBV28; cdr3_aa: ATLGSRNTGELF
cdr3_length: 11; v_call: TRBV5-4; cdr3_aa: ASSLVVGTEAF
cdr3_length: 11; v_call: TRBV28; cdr3_aa: ASSAGQGGGYT
cdr3_length: 10; v_call: TRBV19; cdr3_aa: ASSFGFNEQY
cdr3_length: 8; v_call: TRBV2; cdr3_aa: ASSEGGQF
cdr3_length: 12; v_call: TRBV7-2; cdr3_aa: ASSLKGGNTEAF
cdr3_length: 13; v_call: TRBV5-1; cdr3_aa: ASSLVRQERETQY
cdr3_length: 13; v_call: TRBV28; cdr3_aa: ASSFYPMNTGELF
cdr3_length: 9; v_call: TRBV7-2; cdr3_aa: ASSLVLAQY
cdr3_length: 12; v_call: TRBV7-2; cdr3_aa: ASCEGGITDTQY
cdr3_length: 12; v_call: TRBV6-5; cdr3_aa: ASSLSDPTTEAF
cdr3_length: 9; v_call: TRBV5-1; cdr3_aa: ASSSGLTQY
cdr3_length: 12; v_call: TRBV4-3; cdr3_aa: ASSRGWGVDEQF
cdr3_length: 12; v_call: TRBV7-9; cdr3_aa: ASSLDRDSEKLF
cdr3_length: 15; v_call: TRBV4-3; cdr3_aa: ASSQSPRGGSKNIQY
cdr3_length: 12; v_call: TRBV13; cdr3_aa: ASSGGRETYEQY
cdr3_length: 11; v_call: TRBV10-3; cdr3_aa: AISERDDQSQH
cdr3_length: 9; v_call: TRBV28; cdr3_aa: ASMRGYEQY
cdr3_length: 15; v_call: TRBV11-1; cdr3_aa: ASSPRTSASSYNEQF
cdr3_length: 9; v_call: TRBV13; cdr3_aa: ASGFTDTQY
cdr3_length: 11; v_call: TRBV28; cdr3_aa: ASSLQGWDEQY
cdr3_length: 12; v_call: TRBV5-6; cdr3_aa: ASSGDPTNEKLF
cdr3_length: 12; v_call: TRBV28; cdr3_aa: ASRIRTGDYGYT
cdr3_length: 12; v_call: TRBV4-1; cdr3_aa: ASSQVTGAREQY
cdr3_length: 14; v_call: TRBV7-9; cdr3_aa: ASSLAIGGHPNEQF
cdr3_length: 16; v_call: TRBV30; cdr3_aa: AWSVPGGRYLRCDEQY
cdr3_length: 12; v_call: TRBV5-1; cdr3_aa: ASSLDRGGYGYT
cdr3_length: 13; v_call: TRBV4-3; cdr3_aa: ASSQDLKGAIGYT
cdr3_length: 14; v_call: TRBV5-5; cdr3_aa: ASSLAPAGVPGGYT
cdr3_length: 12; v_call: TRBV18; cdr3_aa: ASSPPGQQSPLH
cdr3_length: 13; v_call: TRBV7-2; cdr3_aa: ASSALGRGAVEAF